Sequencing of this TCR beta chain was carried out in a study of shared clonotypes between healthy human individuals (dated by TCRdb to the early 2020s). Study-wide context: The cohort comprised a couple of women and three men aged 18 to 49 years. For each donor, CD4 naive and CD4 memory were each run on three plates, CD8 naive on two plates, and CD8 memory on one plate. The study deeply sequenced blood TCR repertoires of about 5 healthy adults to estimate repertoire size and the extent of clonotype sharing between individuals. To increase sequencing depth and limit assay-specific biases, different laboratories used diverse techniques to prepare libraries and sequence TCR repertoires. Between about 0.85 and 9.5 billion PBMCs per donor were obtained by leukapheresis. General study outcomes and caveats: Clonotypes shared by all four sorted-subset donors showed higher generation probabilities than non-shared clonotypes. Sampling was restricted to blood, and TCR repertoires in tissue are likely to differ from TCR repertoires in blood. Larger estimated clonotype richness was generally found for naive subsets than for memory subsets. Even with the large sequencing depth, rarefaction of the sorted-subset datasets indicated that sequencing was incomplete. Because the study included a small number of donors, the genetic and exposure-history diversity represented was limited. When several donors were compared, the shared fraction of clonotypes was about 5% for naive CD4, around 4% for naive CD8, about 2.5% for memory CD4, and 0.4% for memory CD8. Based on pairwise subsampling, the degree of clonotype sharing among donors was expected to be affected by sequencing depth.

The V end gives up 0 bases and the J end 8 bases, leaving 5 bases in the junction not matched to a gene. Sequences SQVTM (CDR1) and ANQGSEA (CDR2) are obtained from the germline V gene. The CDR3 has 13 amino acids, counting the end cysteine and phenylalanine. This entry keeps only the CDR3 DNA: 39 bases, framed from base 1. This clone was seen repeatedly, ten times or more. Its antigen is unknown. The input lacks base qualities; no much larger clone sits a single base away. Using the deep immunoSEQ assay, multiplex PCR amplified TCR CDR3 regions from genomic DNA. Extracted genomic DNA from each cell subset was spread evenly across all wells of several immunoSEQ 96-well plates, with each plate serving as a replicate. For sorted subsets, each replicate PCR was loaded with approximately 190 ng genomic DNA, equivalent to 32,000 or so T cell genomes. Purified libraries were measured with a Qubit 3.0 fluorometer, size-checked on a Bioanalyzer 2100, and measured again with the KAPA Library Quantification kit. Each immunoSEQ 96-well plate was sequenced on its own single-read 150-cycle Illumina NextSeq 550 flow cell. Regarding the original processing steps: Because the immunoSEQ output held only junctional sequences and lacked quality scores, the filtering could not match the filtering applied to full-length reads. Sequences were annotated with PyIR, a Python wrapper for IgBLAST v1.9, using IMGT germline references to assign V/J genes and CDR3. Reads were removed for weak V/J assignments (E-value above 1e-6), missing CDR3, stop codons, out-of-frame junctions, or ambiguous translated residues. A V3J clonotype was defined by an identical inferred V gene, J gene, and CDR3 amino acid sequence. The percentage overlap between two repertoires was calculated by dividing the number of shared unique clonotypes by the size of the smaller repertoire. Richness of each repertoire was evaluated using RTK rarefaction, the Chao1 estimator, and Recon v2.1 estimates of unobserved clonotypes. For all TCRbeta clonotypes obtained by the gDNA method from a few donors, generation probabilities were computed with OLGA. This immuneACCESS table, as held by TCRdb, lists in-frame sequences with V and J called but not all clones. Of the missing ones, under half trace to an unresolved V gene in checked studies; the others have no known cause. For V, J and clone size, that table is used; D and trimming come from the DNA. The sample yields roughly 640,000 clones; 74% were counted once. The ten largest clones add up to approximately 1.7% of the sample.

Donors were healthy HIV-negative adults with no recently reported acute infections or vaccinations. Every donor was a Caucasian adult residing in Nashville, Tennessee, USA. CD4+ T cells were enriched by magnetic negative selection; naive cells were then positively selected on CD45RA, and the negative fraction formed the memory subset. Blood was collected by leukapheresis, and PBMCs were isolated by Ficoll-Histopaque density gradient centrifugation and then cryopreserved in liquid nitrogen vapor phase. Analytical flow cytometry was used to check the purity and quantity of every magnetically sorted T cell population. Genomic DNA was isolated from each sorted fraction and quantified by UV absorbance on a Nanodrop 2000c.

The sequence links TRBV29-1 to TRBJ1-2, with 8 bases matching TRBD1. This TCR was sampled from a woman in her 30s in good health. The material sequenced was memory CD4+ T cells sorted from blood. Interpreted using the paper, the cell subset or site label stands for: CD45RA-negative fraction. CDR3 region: CSVEDVGQGGYTF. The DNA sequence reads TGCAGCGTTGAAGATGTAGGACAGGGAGGCTACACCTTC.